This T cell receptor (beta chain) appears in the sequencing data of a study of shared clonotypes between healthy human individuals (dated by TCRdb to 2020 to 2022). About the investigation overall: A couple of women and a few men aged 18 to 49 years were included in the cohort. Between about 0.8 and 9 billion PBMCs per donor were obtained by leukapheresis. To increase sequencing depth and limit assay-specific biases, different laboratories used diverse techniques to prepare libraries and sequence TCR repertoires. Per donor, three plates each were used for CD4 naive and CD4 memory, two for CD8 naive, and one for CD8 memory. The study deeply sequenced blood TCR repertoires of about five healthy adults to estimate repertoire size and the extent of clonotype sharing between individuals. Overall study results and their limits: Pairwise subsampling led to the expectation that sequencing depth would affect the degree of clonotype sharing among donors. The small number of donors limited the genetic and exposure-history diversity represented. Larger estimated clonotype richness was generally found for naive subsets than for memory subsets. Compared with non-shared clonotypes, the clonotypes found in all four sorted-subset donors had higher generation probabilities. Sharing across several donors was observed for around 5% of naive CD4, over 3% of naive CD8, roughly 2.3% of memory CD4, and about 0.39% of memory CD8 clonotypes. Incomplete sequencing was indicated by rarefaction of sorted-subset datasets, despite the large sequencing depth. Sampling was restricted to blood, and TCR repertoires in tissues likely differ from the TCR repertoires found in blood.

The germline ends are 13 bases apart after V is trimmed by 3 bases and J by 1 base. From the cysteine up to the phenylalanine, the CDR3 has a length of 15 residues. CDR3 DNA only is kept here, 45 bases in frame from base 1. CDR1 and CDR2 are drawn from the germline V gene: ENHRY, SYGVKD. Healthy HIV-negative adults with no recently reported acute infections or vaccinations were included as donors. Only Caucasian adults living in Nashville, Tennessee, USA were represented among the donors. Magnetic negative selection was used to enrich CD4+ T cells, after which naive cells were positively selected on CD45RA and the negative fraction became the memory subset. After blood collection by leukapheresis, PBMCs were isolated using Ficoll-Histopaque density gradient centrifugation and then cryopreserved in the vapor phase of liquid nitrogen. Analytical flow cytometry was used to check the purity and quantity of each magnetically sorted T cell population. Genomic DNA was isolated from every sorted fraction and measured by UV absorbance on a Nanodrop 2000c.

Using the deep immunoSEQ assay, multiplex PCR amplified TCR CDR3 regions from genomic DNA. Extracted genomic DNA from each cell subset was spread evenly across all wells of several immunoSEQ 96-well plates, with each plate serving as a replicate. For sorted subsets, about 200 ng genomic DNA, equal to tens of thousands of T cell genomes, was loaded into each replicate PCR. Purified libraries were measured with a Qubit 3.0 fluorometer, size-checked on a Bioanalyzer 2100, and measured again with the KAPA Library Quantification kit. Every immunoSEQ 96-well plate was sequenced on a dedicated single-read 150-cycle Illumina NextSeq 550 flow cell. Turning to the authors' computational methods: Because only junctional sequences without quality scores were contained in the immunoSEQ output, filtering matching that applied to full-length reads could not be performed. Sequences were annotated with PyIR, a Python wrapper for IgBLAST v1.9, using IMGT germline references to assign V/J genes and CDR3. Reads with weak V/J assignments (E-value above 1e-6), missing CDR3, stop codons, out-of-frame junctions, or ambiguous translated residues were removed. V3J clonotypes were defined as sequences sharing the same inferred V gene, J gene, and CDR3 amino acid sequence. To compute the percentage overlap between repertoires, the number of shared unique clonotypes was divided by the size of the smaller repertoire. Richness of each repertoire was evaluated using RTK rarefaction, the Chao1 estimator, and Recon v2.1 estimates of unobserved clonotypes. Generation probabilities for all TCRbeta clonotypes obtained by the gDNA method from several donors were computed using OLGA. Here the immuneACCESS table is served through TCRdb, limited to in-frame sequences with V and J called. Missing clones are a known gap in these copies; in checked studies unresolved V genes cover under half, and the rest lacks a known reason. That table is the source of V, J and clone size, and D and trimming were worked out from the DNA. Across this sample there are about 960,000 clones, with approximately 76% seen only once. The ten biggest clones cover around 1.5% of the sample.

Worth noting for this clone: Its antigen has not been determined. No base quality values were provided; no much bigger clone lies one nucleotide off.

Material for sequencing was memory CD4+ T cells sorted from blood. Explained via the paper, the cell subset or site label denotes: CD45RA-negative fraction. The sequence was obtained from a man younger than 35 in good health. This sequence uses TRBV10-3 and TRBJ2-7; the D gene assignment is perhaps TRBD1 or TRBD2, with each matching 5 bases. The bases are TGTGCCATCAGTGATCTGGGGACCGCATCCTACGAGCAGTACTTC. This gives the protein CAISDLGTASYEQYF.